This T cell receptor beta chain was recovered during a study of siplizumab effects on memory and regulatory T cells. Study outcomes and limitations: Only a minority of proliferating CD4+ or CD8+ clones had an assignable naive or memory phenotype, with roughly 80-95% lacking one. Confirmation that proliferating Tregs from siplizumab cultures had suppressive function was not obtained. Naive T cells appeared more varied than memory cells and looked like key alloresponse contributors.

Each sample contributed approximately 96,000 TCR templates to the assay. TCRdb's copy holds only in-frame clones and misses some; the assay was immunoSEQ multiplex PCR. Among over 95,000 clones listed, around 93% were seen once. Germline V gene data show CDR1 as SGHTA and CDR2 as FQGNSA. The CDR3 spans 17 residues. Deletions cut 6 bases from V and 6 bases from J, with 25 bases between. Points on this clone: Its antigen is not known.

The chain has TRBV7-2 and TRBJ2-3, with D perhaps given as TRBD1 or TRBD2 (7 bases each). The clonotype was recovered from a human donor in good health. The sequenced sample consisted of non-Treg CD4+ T cells sorted from blood. This CDR3 is CASSRSGGGLNRDTQYF. The DNA for the CDR3 is TGTGCCAGCAGTCGCTCAGGGGGGGGACTAAATAGGGATACGCAGTATTTT.